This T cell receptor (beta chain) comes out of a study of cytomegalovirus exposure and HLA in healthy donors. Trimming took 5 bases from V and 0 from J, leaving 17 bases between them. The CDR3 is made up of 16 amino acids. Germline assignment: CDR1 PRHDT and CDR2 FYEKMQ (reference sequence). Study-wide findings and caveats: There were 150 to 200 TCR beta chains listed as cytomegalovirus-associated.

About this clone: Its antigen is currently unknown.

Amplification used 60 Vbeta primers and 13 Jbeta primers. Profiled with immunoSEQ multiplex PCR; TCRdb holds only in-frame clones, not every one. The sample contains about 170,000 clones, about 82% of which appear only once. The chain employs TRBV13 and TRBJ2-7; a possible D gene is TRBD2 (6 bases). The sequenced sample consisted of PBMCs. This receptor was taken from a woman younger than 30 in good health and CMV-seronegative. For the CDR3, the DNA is TGTGCCAGCAGCGCTACCTCCGGGAGAAGCTCCTACGAGCAGTACTTC. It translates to CASSATSGRSSYEQYF.